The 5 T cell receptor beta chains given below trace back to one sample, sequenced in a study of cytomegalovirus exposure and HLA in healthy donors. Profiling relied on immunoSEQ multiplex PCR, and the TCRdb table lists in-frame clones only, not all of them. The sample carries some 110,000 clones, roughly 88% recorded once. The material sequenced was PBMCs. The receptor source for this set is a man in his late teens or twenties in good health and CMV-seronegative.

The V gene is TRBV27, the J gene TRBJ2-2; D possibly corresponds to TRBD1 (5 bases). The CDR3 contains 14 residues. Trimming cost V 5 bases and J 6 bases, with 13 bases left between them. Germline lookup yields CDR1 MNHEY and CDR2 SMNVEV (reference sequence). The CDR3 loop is CASSPTQGSGELFF. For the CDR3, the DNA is TGTGCCAGCAGTCCCACCCAGGGTTCCGGGGAGCTGTTTTTT.

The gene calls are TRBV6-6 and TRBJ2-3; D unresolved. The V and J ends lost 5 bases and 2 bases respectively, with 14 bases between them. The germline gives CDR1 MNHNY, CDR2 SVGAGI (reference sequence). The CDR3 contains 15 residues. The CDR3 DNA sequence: TGTGCCAGCAGTAAAAACCGCCAGTCCACAGATACGCAGTATTTT. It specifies CASSKNRQSTDTQYF.

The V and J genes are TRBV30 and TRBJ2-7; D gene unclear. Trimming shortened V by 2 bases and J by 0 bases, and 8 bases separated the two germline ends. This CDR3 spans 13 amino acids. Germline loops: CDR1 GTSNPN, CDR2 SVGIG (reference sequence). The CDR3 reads CAWSTVSSYEQYF. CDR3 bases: TGTGCCTGGAGTACGGTGAGCTCCTACGAGCAGTACTTC.

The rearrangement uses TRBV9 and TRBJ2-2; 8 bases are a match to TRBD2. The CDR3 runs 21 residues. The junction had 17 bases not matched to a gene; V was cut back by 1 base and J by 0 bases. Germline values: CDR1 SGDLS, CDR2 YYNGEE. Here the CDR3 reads CASSVRVTRLAGDANTGELFF. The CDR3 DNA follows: TGTGCCAGCAGCGTAAGGGTGACGAGGCTAGCGGGCGACGCGAACACCGGGGAGCTGTTTTTT.

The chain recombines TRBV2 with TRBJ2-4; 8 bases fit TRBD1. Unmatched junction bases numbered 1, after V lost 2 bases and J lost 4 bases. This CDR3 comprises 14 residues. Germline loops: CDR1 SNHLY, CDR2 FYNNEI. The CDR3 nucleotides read TGTGCCAGCAGTGAACAGGGGGCTAAAAACATTCAGTACTTC. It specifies CASSEQGAKNIQYF.